This T cell receptor beta chain is drawn from a study of shared clonotypes between healthy human individuals. Clones were read by immunoSEQ multiplex PCR, and TCRdb kept only the in-frame ones, dropping some. The sample comprises 2 million to 2.5 million clones, roughly 91% of which are singletons, and roughly 1.7% rests with the top ten. Naivety among CD8 cells was defined by CD45RO negativity and positive CCR7 selection, thereby excluding terminally differentiated effector memory CD45RA+ cells. The V end lost 3 bases, the J end lost 6 bases, and 21 bases lay between the germline ends. Germline V gives CDR1 ENHRY, CDR2 SYGVKD. CDR3 size: 16 residues. As for this clone: The antigen is not known.

General observations from the study: Clonotype sharing among the donors was expected to vary with sequencing depth. Estimated richness values were generally larger in naive subsets than in memory subsets.

Material: naive CD8+ T cells from PBMCs. This clonotype was sampled from a man younger than 35 in good health. Some clones in this sample may be carry-over from other donors' samples. The genes are TRBV10-3 and TRBJ2-7; tentatively, D is TRBD1 (6 bases). Here the CDR3 DNA reads TGTGCCATCAGTGACCCGACAGGATACGGCCGTAGCGAGCAGTACTTC. Protein: CAISDPTGYGRSEQYF.